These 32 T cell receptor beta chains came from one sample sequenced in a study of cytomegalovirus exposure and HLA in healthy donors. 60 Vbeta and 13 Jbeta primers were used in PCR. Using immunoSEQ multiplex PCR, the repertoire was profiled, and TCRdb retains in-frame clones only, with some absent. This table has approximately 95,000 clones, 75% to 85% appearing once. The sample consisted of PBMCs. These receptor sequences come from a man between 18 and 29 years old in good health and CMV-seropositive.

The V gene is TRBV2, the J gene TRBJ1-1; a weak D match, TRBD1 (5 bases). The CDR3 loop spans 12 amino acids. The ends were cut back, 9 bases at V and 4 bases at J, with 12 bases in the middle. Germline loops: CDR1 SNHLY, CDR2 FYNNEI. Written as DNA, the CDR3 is TGTGCCAGACTCAGGGAAGGCACTGAAGCTTTCTTT. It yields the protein CARLREGTEAFF.

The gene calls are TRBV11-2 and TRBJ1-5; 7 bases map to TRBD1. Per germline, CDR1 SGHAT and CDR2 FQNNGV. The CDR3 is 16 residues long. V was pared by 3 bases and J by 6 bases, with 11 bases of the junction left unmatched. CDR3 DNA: TGTGCCAGCAGCTTGGAGACAGGGCCGACCGGTCAGCCCCAGCATTTT. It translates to CASSLETGPTGQPQHF.

The CDR3: CASSSDSLGTDTQYF. The CDR3 DNA reads as TGTGCCAGCAGCTCCGACTCTTTAGGCACAGATACGCAGTATTTT. J is TRBJ2-3 and V is TRBV7-8, with unresolved D. The CDR3 totals 15 residues. V lost 4 bases and J 1 base, leaving 12 bases between the germline ends. CDR1 and CDR2 from the germline V gene are SGHVS and FQNEAQ.

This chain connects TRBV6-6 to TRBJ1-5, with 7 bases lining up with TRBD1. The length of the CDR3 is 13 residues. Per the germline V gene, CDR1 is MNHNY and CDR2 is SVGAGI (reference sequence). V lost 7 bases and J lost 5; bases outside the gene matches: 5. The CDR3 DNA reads TGTGCCAGCAACCACAGGGGAGATCAGCCCCAGCATTTT. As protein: CASNHRGDQPQHF.

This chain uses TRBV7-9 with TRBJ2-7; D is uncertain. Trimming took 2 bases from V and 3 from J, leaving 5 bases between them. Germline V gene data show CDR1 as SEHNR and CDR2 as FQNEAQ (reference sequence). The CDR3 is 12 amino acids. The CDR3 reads CASSLLIYEQYF. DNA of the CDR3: TGTGCCAGCAGCTTACTTATCTACGAGCAGTACTTC.

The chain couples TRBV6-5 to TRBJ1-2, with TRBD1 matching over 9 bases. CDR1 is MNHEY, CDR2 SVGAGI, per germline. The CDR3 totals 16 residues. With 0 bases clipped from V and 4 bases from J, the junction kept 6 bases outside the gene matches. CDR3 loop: CASSYSGQGTGYGYTF. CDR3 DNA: TGTGCCAGCAGTTACTCGGGACAGGGAACTGGCTATGGCTACACCTTC.

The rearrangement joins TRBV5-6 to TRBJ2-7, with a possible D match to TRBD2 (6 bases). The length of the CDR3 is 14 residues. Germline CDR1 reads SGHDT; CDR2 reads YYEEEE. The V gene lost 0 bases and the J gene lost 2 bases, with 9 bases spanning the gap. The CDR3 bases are TGTGCCAGCAGCTTGGGCGGGGTCACCTACGAGCAGTACTTC. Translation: CASSLGGVTYEQYF.

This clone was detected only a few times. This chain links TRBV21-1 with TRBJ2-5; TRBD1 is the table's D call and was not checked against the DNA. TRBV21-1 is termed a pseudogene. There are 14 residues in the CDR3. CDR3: CASSLKGQKETQYF. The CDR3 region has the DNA TGTGCCAGCAGCTTAAAAGGACAGAAAGAGACCCAGTACTTC.

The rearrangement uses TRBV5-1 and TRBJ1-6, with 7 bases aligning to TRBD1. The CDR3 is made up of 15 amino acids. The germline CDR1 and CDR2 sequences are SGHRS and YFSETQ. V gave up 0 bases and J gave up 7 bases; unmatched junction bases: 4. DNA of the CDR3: TGCGCCAGCAGCTTGGAGGGGGCCAAGAATTCACCCCTCCACTTT. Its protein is CASSLEGAKNSPLHF.

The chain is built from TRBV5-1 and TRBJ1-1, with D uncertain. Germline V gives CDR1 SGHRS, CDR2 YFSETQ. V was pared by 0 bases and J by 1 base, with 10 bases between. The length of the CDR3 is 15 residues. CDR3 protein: CASSLGGAANTEAFF. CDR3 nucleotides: TGCGCCAGCAGCTTGGGTGGAGCGGCGAACACTGAAGCTTTCTTT. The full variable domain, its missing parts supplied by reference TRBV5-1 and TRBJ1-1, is KAGVTQTPRYLIKTRGQQVTLSCSPISGHRSVSWYQQTPGQGLQFLFEYFSETQRNKGNFPGRFSGRQFSNSRSEMNVSTLELGDSALYLCASSLGGAANTEAFFGQGTRLTVV.

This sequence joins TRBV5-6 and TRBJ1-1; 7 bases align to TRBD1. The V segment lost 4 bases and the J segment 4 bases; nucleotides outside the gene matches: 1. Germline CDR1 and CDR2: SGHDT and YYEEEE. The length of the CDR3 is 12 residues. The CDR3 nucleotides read TGTGCCAGCAGCGGGGACAGCACTGAAGCTTTCTTT. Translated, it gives CASSGDSTEAFF. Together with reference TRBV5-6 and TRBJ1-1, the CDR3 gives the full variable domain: DAGVTQSPTHLIKTRGQQVTLRCSPKSGHDTVSWYQQALGQGPQFIFQYYEEEERQRGNFPDRFSGHQFPNYSSELNVNALLLGDSALYLCASSGDSTEAFFGQGTRLTVV.

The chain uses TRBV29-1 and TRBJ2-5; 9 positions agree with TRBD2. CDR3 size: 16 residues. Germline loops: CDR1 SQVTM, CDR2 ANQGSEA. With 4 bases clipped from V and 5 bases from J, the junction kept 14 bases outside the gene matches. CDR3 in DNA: TGCAGCGTTGGAGCGGCTAGCGGGGCCAGACGGGAGACCCAGTACTTC. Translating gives CSVGAASGARRETQYF.

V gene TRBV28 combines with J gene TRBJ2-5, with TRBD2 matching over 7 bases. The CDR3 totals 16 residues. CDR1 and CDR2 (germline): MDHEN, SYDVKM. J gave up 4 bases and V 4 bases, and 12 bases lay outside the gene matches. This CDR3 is CASSSRGRVVVETQYF. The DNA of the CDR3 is TGTGCCAGCAGTTCGCGGGGGAGGGTAGTAGTAGAGACCCAGTACTTC.

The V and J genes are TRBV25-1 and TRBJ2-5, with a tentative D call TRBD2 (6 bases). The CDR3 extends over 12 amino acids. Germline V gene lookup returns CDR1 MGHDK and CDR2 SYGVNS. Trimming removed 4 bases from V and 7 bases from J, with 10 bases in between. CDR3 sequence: CASSGGVRTQYF. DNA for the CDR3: TGTGCCAGCAGTGGGGGGGTTAGGACCCAGTACTTC.

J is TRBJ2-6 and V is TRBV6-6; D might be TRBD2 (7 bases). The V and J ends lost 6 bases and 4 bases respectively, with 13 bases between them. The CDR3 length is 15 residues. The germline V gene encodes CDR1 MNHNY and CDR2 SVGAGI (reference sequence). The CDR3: CASRGGGTGANVLTF. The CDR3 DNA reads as TGTGCCAGCAGAGGGGGGGGTACGGGGGCCAACGTCCTGACTTTC.

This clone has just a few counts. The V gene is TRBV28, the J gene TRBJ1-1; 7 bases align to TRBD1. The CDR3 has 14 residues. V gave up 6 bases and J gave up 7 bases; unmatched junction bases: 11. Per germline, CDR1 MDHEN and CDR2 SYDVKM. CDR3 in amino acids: CASSELPQGSEAFF. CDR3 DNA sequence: TGTGCCAGCAGCGAACTCCCACAGGGGAGTGAAGCTTTCTTT.

CDR3 in amino acids: CASRRAGGITYNEQFF. In DNA form, the CDR3 reads TGTGCCAGTAGGAGAGCGGGGGGGATAACCTACAATGAGCAGTTCTTC. The rearrangement joins TRBV19 to TRBJ2-1; 10 bases map to TRBD2. The germline gives CDR1 LNHDA, CDR2 SQIVND (reference sequence). V lost 6 bases, J lost 2 bases, and 7 bases stayed unmatched. The CDR3 is 16 amino acids. Full variable domain (rest looked up from reference TRBV19 and TRBJ2-1): DGGITQSPKYLFRKEGQNVTLSCEQNLNHDAMYWYRQDPGQGLRLIYYSQIVNDFQKGDIAEGYSVSREKKESFPLTVTSAQKNPTAFYLCASRRAGGITYNEQFFGPGTRLTVL.

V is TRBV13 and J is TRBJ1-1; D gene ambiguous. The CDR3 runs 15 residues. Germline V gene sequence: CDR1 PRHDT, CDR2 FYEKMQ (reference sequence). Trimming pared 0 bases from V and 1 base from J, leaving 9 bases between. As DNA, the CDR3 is TGTGCCAGCAGCTTAGGCCGGTCAGGGAACACTGAAGCTTTCTTT. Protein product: CASSLGRSGNTEAFF.

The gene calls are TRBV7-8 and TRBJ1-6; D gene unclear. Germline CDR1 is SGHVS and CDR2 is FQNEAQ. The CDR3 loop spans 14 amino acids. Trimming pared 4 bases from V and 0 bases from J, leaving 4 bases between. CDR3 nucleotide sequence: TGTGCCAGCAGCTCTACCTCCTATAATTCACCCCTCCACTTT. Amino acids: CASSSTSYNSPLHF.

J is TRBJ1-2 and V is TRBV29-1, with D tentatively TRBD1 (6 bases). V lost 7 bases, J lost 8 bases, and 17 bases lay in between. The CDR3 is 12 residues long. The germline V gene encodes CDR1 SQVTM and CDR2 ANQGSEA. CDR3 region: CSDRGGAGGYTF. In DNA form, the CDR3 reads TGCAGCGACCGAGGGGGGGCTGGGGGCTACACCTTC.

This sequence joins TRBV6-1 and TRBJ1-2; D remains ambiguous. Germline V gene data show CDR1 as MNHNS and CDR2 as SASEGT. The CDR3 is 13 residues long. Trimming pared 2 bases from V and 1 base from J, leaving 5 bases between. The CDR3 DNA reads TGTGCCAGCAGTGAACCGGGTAACTATGGCTACACCTTC. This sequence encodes CASSEPGNYGYTF.

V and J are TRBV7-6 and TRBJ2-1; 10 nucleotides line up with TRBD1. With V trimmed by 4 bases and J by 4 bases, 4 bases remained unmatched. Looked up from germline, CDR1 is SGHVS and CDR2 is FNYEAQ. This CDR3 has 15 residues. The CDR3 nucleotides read TGTGCCAGCAGCTCGGGACAGGGGCTTTACAATGAGCAGTTCTTC. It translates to CASSSGQGLYNEQFF.

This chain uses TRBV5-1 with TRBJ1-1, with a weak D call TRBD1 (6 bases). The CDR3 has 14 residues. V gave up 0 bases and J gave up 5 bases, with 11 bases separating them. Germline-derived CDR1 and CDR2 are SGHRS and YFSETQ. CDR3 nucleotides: TGCGCCAGCAGCTTGGGCGGGGGCGCTACTGAAGCTTTCTTT. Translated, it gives CASSLGGGATEAFF.

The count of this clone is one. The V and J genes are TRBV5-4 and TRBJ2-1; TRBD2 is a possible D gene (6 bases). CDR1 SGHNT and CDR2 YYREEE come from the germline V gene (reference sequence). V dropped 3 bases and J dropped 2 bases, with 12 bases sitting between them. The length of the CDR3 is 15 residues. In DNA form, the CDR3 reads TGTGCCAGCAGCTCGGAGGGGCTCCCCTACAATGAGCAGTTCTTC. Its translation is CASSSEGLPYNEQFF.

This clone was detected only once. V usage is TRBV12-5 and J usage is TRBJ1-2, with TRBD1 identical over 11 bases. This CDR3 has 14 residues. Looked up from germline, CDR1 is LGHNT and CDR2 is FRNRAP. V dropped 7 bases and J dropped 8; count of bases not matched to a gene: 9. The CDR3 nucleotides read TGTGCTAGTGCCGAGGACAGGGGGCTCCACGGCTACACCTTC. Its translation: CASAEDRGLHGYTF.

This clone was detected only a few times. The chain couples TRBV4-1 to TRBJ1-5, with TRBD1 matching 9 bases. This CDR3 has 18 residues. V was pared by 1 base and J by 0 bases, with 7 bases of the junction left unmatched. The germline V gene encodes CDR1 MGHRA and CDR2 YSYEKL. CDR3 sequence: CASSQGTGDQYSNQPQHF. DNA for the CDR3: TGCGCCAGCAGCCAAGGGACAGGGGACCAATATAGCAATCAGCCCCAGCATTTT.

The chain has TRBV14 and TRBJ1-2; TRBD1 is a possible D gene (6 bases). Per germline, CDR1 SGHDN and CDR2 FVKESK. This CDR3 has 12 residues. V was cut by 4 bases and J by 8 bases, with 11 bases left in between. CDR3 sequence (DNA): TGTGCCAGCAGCCCGCTTGGGGGCGGCTACACCTTC. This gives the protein CASSPLGGGYTF.

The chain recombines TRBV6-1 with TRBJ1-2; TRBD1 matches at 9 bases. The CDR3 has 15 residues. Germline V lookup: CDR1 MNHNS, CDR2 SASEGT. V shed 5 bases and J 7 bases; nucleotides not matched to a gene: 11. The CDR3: CASSRTGTGSAGYTF. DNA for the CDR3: TGTGCCAGCAGTCGAACCGGGACAGGGAGTGCTGGCTACACCTTC.

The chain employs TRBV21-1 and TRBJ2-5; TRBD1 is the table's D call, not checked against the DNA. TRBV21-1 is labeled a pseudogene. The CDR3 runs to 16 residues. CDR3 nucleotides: TGTGCCAGCAGCAAAAGAGGACAGGGGGCAGGGGAGACCCAGTACTTC. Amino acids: CASSKRGQGAGETQYF.

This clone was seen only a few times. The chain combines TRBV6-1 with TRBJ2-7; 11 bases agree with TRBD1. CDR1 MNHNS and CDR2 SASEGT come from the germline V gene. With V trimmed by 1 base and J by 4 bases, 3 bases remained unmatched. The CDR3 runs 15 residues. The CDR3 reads CASSEGDRGSYEQYF. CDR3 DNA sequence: TGTGCCAGCAGTGAAGGGGACAGGGGGTCGTACGAGCAGTACTTC.

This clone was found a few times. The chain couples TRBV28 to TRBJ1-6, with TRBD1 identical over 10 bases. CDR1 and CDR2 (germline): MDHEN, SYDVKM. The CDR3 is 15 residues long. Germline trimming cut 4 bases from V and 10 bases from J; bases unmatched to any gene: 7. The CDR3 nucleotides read TGTGCCAGCAGTTCCCCGGGACAGGGGAAATCACCCCTCCACTTT. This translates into CASSSPGQGKSPLHF.

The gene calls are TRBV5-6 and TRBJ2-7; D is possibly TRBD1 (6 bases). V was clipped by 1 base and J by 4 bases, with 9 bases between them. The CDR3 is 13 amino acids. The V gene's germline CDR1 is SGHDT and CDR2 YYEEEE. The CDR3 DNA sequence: TGTGCCAGCAGCTTGAACAGGGCTTACGAGCAGTACTTC. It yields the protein CASSLNRAYEQYF.